This T cell receptor beta chain came from a study of T cells in Graves' hyperthyroidism and ophthalmopathy. TCR beta CDR3 regions were amplified from RNA. A first-round RT-PCR of the TCR CDR3 used the HTBI primer set. TCRdb reprocessed the multiplex PCR reads via MiXCR and lists one record per CDR3 protein. Altogether roughly 350,000 distinct CDR3 sequences are present, about 15% being singletons, with the ten largest covering roughly 25%. This clonotype has at least ten counts. This CDR3 is 13 amino acids long. CDR1 is WSHSY, CDR2 SAAADI, per germline. V dropped 7 bases and J dropped 3 bases, with 9 bases sitting between them.

The chain has TRBV10-2 and TRBJ2-2, with a tentative D call TRBD1 (5 bases). This TCR was recovered from a woman in her 30s with Graves' hyperthyroidism. Sequencing was done on a sample of blood. The CDR3 bases are TGCGCCAGCAAAGGGGCCGACACCGGGGAGCTGTTTTTT. It codes for CASKGADTGELFF.